These 25 T cell receptor beta chains originate from one sample sequenced in a study of blood T cell repertoires in COVID-19 (dated by TCRdb to 2018 to 2021). To prepare the library, the immunoSEQ multiplex PCR assay was applied. TCRdb took this table from immuneACCESS and kept in-frame rearrangements with V and J called. Such tables lack part of the clones; where checked against another copy, unresolved V genes explain under half of the gap, and the rest is unexplained. The sample table contains approximately 220,000 clones; only one count was recorded for about 88% of them. The top ten hold around 2.6% of the sample. The specimen sequenced was PBMCs or T cells enriched from blood (not recorded which). These receptors were taken from a woman aged 25-40 years who had recovered from COVID-19.

The chain combines TRBV6-1 with TRBJ2-3, with D hard to call. The germline V and J ends were trimmed by 3 bases and 6 bases, with 10 bases remaining between them. Germline V CDR1 and CDR2: MNHNS, SASEGT. CDR3 size: 13 residues. The CDR3 region is CASSDTTDDTQYF. CDR3 sequence (DNA): TGTGCCAGCAGTGACACCACTGATGATACGCAGTATTTT.

This chain links TRBV12-3 or TRBV12-4 with TRBJ1-2; D is possibly TRBD1 (6 bases). V was trimmed by 5 bases and J by 8 bases, leaving 15 bases between them. The CDR3 runs 13 residues. Written as DNA, the CDR3 is TGTGCCAGCAGTACAGGGTCCGGCTGGGGCTACACCTTC. Its protein product is CASSTGSGWGYTF.

The chain carries TRBV4-3 and TRBJ1-6; 8 bases line up with TRBD1. V shed 0 bases and J 6 bases; nucleotides not matched to a gene: 10. The CDR3 has 18 residues. The germline gives CDR1 LGHNA, CDR2 YSLEER. CDR3: CASSQDEGAGGRNSPLHF. In DNA, the CDR3 is TGCGCCAGCAGCCAAGATGAGGGGGCAGGGGGCCGTAATTCACCCCTCCACTTT.

V gene TRBV6-4 combines with J gene TRBJ1-2; no definite D call. Trimming cost V 6 bases and J 5 bases, with 19 bases left between them. Germline loops: CDR1 MRHNA, CDR2 SNTAGT. This CDR3 has 15 amino acids. The CDR3 is CASRHTWPESYGYTF. The CDR3 coding sequence is TGTGCCAGCAGACACACCTGGCCGGAGAGTTATGGCTACACCTTC.

V gene TRBV2 combines with J gene TRBJ1-1; D unclear. Germline V gives CDR1 SNHLY, CDR2 FYNNEI. The CDR3 is 14 amino acids. Deletions cut 5 bases from V and 5 bases from J, with 15 bases between. The CDR3 coding sequence is TGTGCCAGCAGTCTTGGGCCCGGGGTAACTGAAGCTTTCTTT. Its translation: CASSLGPGVTEAFF. The full variable domain, in which reference TRBV2 and TRBJ1-1 provide the parts outside the CDR3, is EPEVTQTPSHQVTQMGQEVILRCVPISNHLYFYWYRQILGQKVEFLVSFYNNEISEKSEIFDDQFSVERPDGSNFTLKIRSTKLEDSAMYFCASSLGPGVTEAFFGQGTRLTVV.

In its sample, this clone was seen a few times. The chain links TRBV5-4 to TRBJ1-1; possible D gene TRBD1, 5 bases. The CDR3 consists of 15 residues. Trimming removed 7 bases from V and 1 base from J, with 17 bases in between. Germline CDR1 SGHNT, CDR2 YYREEE (reference sequence). Here the CDR3 reads CASLSQGEWNTEAFF. Written as DNA, the CDR3 is TGTGCCAGCCTGTCTCAGGGTGAATGGAACACTGAAGCTTTCTTT.

The rearrangement joins TRBV10-3 to TRBJ2-3, with D possibly matching TRBD1 (6 bases). The CDR3 runs 13 residues. Germline values: CDR1 ENHRY, CDR2 SYGVKD. V was trimmed by 8 bases and J by 2 bases, leaving 11 bases between them. The CDR3 DNA sequence: TGTGCCATCGTCGACAGGTTCACAGATACGCAGTATTTT. This gives the protein CAIVDRFTDTQYF.

This clone was seen once. The V and J genes are TRBV19 and TRBJ1-1; tentatively, D is TRBD1 (5 bases). The CDR3 loop spans 12 amino acids. Germline CDR1 is LNHDA and CDR2 is SQIVND (reference sequence). V was cut by 4 bases and J by 7 bases, with 10 bases left in between. The DNA of the CDR3 is TGTGCCAGTAGTAATACAGGCCTTGAAGCTTTCTTT. Protein: CASSNTGLEAFF. The whole variable domain, filled in from reference TRBV19 and TRBJ1-1, reads DGGITQSPKYLFRKEGQNVTLSCEQNLNHDAMYWYRQDPGQGLRLIYYSQIVNDFQKGDIAEGYSVSREKKESFPLTVTSAQKNPTAFYLCASSNTGLEAFFGQGTRLTVV.

This chain joins TRBV5-1 and TRBJ2-1; D perhaps matches TRBD2 (5 bases). Trimming pared 0 bases from V and 8 bases from J, leaving 12 bases between. Germline CDR1 SGHRS, CDR2 YFSETQ. The CDR3 contains 14 residues. For the CDR3, the DNA is TGCGCCAGCAGCTTGGTCGGGGAATCATATGAGCAGTTCTTC. Translated: CASSLVGESYEQFF.

The V and J genes are TRBV18 and TRBJ2-2, with a possible D match to TRBD1 (5 bases). This CDR3 region has 16 residues. Germline values: CDR1 KGHSH, CDR2 LQKENI. V was clipped by 4 bases and J by 0 bases, with 12 bases between them. The CDR3 DNA sequence: TGTGCCAGCTCACTGGGGTCAGGGCCGAACACCGGGGAGCTGTTTTTT. Translation gives CASSLGSGPNTGELFF.

This clone was picked up one time. The CDR3 here is CASSSNRDRGDHGYTF. The CDR3 region has the DNA TGTGCCAGCAGCTCAAACCGGGACAGGGGAGATCATGGCTACACCTTC. The chain employs TRBV5-5 and TRBJ1-2; 10 bases are a match to TRBD1. Germline values: CDR1 SGHKS, CDR2 YYEKEE (reference sequence). The CDR3 contains 16 residues. V gave up 3 bases and J gave up 6 bases; unmatched junction bases: 11. Using reference TRBV5-5 and TRBJ1-2 for the parts outside the CDR3, the full variable domain is DAGVTQSPTHLIKTRGQQVTLRCSPISGHKSVSWYQQVLGQGPQFIFQYYEKEERGRGNFPDRFSARQFPNYSSELNVNALLLGDSALYLCASSSNRDRGDHGYTFGSGTRLTVV.

CDR3 loop: CATSRATSGGSYEQYF. CDR3 DNA sequence: TGTGCCACCAGCAGAGCCACTAGCGGGGGATCCTACGAGCAGTACTTC. This chain links TRBV15 with TRBJ2-7, with TRBD2 matching 11 bases. V was clipped by 1 base and J by 1 base; unmatched bases: 3. The germline CDR1 and CDR2 sequences are LNHNV and YYDKDF (reference sequence). There are 16 residues in the CDR3.

In this sample, this clone turned up a few times. The chain combines TRBV5-1 with TRBJ2-7; the match to TRBD2 covers 7 bases. Germline V gives CDR1 SGHRS, CDR2 YFSETQ. The CDR3 spans 15 residues. The trim removed 0 bases at V and 0 bases at J, leaving 3 bases unmatched. CDR3 sequence (DNA): TGCGCCAGCAGCTTGGCTAGCGGTCGCTCCTACGAGCAGTACTTC. Protein sequence: CASSLASGRSYEQYF.

The V and J genes are TRBV7-2 and TRBJ1-1; D perhaps matches TRBD1 (6 bases). Germline loops: CDR1 SGHTA, CDR2 FQGNSA. This CDR3 is 17 amino acids long. V lost 6 bases and J 5 bases, leaving 25 bases between the germline ends. The chain's CDR3 is CASSSPLRGGLGTEAFF. The CDR3 bases are TGTGCCAGCAGTTCCCCCCTCCGGGGGGGGCTAGGGACTGAAGCTTTCTTT.

The chain joins TRBV7-8 to TRBJ2-2; 7 bases match TRBD1. The CDR3 is 16 residues long. The germline V gene has CDR1 SGHVS and CDR2 FQNEAQ. After removal of 5 bases from V and 0 bases from J, the junction contained 6 bases not matched to a gene. The CDR3 DNA is TGTGCCAGCAGCGGGGGACAGCGGACGAACACCGGGGAGCTGTTTTTT. This encodes CASSGGQRTNTGELFF.

V usage is TRBV10-3 and J usage is TRBJ2-2, with 10 bases that match TRBD1. The CDR3 contains 15 residues. The germline gives CDR1 ENHRY, CDR2 SYGVKD. Germline trimming cut 7 bases from V and 5 bases from J; bases unmatched to any gene: 7. The CDR3 sequence is CAIKSDRGITGELFF. In DNA, the CDR3 is TGTGCCATCAAGTCGGACAGGGGGATTACCGGGGAGCTGTTTTTT.

J is TRBJ2-2 and V is TRBV7-8, with a weak D call TRBD2 (6 bases). V lost 1 base and J 5 bases, leaving 14 bases between the germline ends. The length of the CDR3 is 16 residues. From germline, CDR1 is SGHVS and CDR2 FQNEAQ. The CDR3 region is CASSLVSAGTTGELFF. The CDR3 DNA is TGTGCCAGCAGCTTAGTTTCAGCCGGGACTACCGGGGAGCTGTTTTTT.

This sequence joins TRBV10-3 and TRBJ1-2, with 10 bases fitting TRBD1. The V and J ends lost 7 bases and 6 bases, in that order; junction bases with no gene match: 8. CDR1 is ENHRY and CDR2 is SYGVKD in the germline V gene. The CDR3 loop spans 14 amino acids. The CDR3 DNA sequence: TGTGCCATCAAACCCTTTGGGACAGGGGATGGCTACACCTTC. Its translation is CAIKPFGTGDGYTF.

V and J are TRBV4-2 and TRBJ1-1; D unresolved. The V end was cut by 1 base, the J end by 0 bases, with 18 bases between. The CDR3 totals 18 residues. Germline V gene data show CDR1 as LGHNA and CDR2 as YNFKEQ. CDR3 sequence: CASSQVSGRPFMNTEAFF. The CDR3 nucleotides are TGTGCCAGCAGCCAAGTCTCCGGGAGACCCTTTATGAACACTGAAGCTTTCTTT.

This rearrangement joins TRBV6-5 to TRBJ1-6, with TRBD1 matching 8 bases. V lost 2 bases and J lost 12; bases outside the gene matches: 9. The CDR3 contains 15 residues. Germline loops: CDR1 MNHEY, CDR2 SVGAGI. The CDR3 region is CASSYGQGATGPLHF. The CDR3, as DNA: TGTGCCAGCAGTTACGGACAGGGAGCCACAGGACCCCTCCACTTT.

The V gene is TRBV6-5, the J gene TRBJ2-5; the match to TRBD1 covers 7 bases. CDR1 and CDR2 from the germline V gene are MNHEY and SVGAGI. Germline trimming cut 0 bases from V and 2 bases from J; bases unmatched to any gene: 3. This CDR3 comprises 15 residues. The CDR3 protein is CASSYSTGIQETQYF. CDR3 nucleotides: TGTGCCAGCAGTTACTCGACAGGGATTCAAGAGACCCAGTACTTC.

A single count supports this clone. The chain couples TRBV18 to TRBJ2-7; 11 bases match TRBD1. There are 13 residues in the CDR3. V trimming: 3 bases; J trimming: 11 bases; junction bases outside the gene matches: 6. CDR1 KGHSH and CDR2 LQKENI come from the germline V gene. CDR3 in amino acids: CASSPGQGAAEYF. The CDR3 bases are TGTGCCAGCTCACCCGGACAGGGGGCCGCGGAGTACTTC.

The rearrangement uses TRBV7-3 and TRBJ1-2, with D possibly being TRBD1 (6 bases). CDR1 is SGHTA, CDR2 FQGTGA, per germline. The CDR3 covers 14 residues. Trimming left V 2 bases short and J 6 bases short, with 13 bases between. CDR3 sequence (DNA): TGTGCCAGCAGCTTACAAGGGGGGGTTAATGGCTACACCTTC. Amino acids: CASSLQGGVNGYTF.

The chain couples TRBV2 to TRBJ1-5; 7 bases agree with TRBD1. The CDR3 consists of 13 residues. Germline loops: CDR1 SNHLY, CDR2 FYNNEI. Trimming removed 6 bases from V and 6 bases from J; junction bases left unmatched: 5. CDR3: CASRGGGGQPQHF. In DNA form, the CDR3 reads TGTGCCAGCAGAGGAGGGGGCGGTCAGCCCCAGCATTTT.

This sequence joins TRBV27 and TRBJ2-7, with 10 bases identical to TRBD1. There are 14 residues in the CDR3. The V and J ends lost 5 bases and 5 bases, in that order; junction bases with no gene match: 6. Germline V gene data show CDR1 as MNHEY and CDR2 as SMNVEV (reference sequence). CDR3 sequence: CASSLDRGLNEQYF. The DNA of the CDR3 is TGTGCCAGCAGTCTCGACAGGGGGCTTAACGAGCAGTACTTC.